Listed below are T cell receptor beta chains from one sample, sequenced in a study of OX40 agonist ivuxolimab in advanced cancers. Profiling relied on immunoSEQ multiplex PCR, and the TCRdb table lists in-frame clones only, not all of them. The sample lists approximately 75,000 clones, more than 70% seen once, with 5% to 6.5% in the top ten. The sequenced sample was CD4+ or CD8+ T cells sorted from blood, obtained in a trial of the OX40 agonist ivuxolimab. The receptor set was obtained from an adult with an advanced solid tumor such as melanoma, head and neck, liver or kidney cancer. Each CDR3 is given with its conserved first and last residue. The order of the fields is V gene, D gene, J gene, CDR3 length, clone size, CDR3 DNA, CDR3 protein. A D gene is named only where the DNA matches it firmly. Only some rows state a clone size, as once, few, many or a class for expanded clones.

>TRBV28|-|TRBJ1-2|11|-
TGTGCCAGCAGCTGGATCTCCACCTACACCTTC
CASSWISTYTF
>TRBV27|TRBD1|TRBJ1-5|16|-
TGTGCCAGCAGGGAGGGGGACAGGGGTTCCAATCAGCCCCAGCATTTT
CASREGDRGSNQPQHF
>TRBV2|TRBD2|TRBJ2-2|16|-
TGTGCCAGCACCCGGGGACTAGCGGGAGGGACCGGGGAGCTGTTTTTT
CASTRGLAGGTGELFF
>TRBV7-9|-|TRBJ1-6|17|-
TGTGCCAGCAGCTTCTTCGGAACCGGGACTCGTGGTTCACCCCTCCACTTT
CASSFFGTGTRGSPLHF
>TRBV15|-|TRBJ1-5|17|-
TGTGCCACCAGCAGAGATTACGGACAGACCAGAGGGGAGCCCCAGCATTTT
CATSRDYGQTRGEPQHF
>TRBV4-3|-|TRBJ1-1|17|-
TGCGCCAGCAGCCAAGAGTATGCCGCGGGTTTAGGAACTGAAGCTTTCTTT
CASSQEYAAGLGTEAFF
>TRBV11-2|TRBD1|TRBJ2-1|16|once
TGTGCCAGCAGACGAAATCCGGGACAGAGATACAATGAGCAGTTCTTC
CASRRNPGQRYNEQFF
>TRBV2|-|TRBJ2-4|16|-
TGTGCCAGCAGTCTCGGGGTTGGCTTAACCAAAAACATTCAGTACTTC
CASSLGVGLTKNIQYF
>TRBV5-1|-|TRBJ2-5|13|-
TGCGCCAGCAGTGTCGGGCTACAAGAGACCCAGTACTTC
CASSVGLQETQYF
>TRBV27|-|TRBJ1-5|16|-
TGTGCCAGCAGTTCGGGGGCCAGGGGCGTAGGTCAGCCCCAGCATTTT
CASSSGARGVGQPQHF